Below are 22 T cell receptor beta chains sequenced from a single sample in a study of blood T cells in healthy people across ages. It was with a sample-barcoded 5' primer and a J-beta primer mix that a second PCR of about 6 to 12 cycles was run. MiXCR was run by TCRdb on the 5' RACE reads, yielding one entry per CDR3 protein. This table holds about 770,000 distinct CDR3 sequences, around 45% found once. Sequencing was performed on blood. These receptors all come from a man between 60 and 75 years old in good health.

This clonotype was counted between two and nine times. The chain joins TRBV4-3 to TRBJ2-1; 7 bases match TRBD1. This CDR3 comprises 15 residues. After removal of 0 bases from V and 6 bases from J, the junction contained 5 bases not matched to a gene. Germline V gives CDR1 LGHNA, CDR2 YSLEER. The CDR3 DNA is TGCGCCAGCAGCCAAGATAGGGCAGGGGGCAATGAGCAGTTCTTC. Translated: CASSQDRAGGNEQFF.

Note on this clonotype: Germline and junction disagree at one end, which may indicate a read error. This chain joins TRBV7-2 and TRBJ2-1; 10 bases map to TRBD1. This CDR3 has 16 amino acids. Germline V lookup: CDR1 SGHTA, CDR2 FQGNSA. CDR3 residues: CVSSDPGQGSYNEQFF. In nucleotides, the CDR3 is TGTGTCAGCAGCGACCCGGGACAGGGGTCCTACAATGAGCAGTTCTTC.

This chain joins TRBV5-1 and TRBJ2-5, with 9 bases matching TRBD2. Germline V gene data show CDR1 as SGHRS and CDR2 as YFSETQ. This CDR3 comprises 16 residues. After removal of 0 bases from V and 7 bases from J, the junction contained 10 bases not matched to a gene. In nucleotides, the CDR3 is TGCGCCAGCAGCTTGGTGGCAGCGGGGGGTAGAGGGACCCAGTACTTC. It translates to CASSLVAAGGRGTQYF.

With regard to this clonotype: It may be a read error: a sequence one base away is much more abundant. The chain uses TRBV20-1 and TRBJ2-5, with D perhaps given as TRBD1 or TRBD2 (6 bases each). CDR1 DFQATT and CDR2 SNEGSKA come from the germline V gene (reference sequence). The germline V and J ends were trimmed by 0 bases and 1 base, with 12 bases remaining between them. This CDR3 is built from 15 residues. The CDR3 bases are TGCAGTGCTAGAGAGGGGGCGGGGTCCCAAGAGACCCAGTACTTC. Protein sequence: CSAREGAGSQETQYF.

This clonotype was seen more than once but under ten times. The rearrangement uses TRBV12-3 or TRBV12-4 and TRBJ2-1; D is unclear. Trimming removed 0 bases at V and 8 bases at J, with 2 bases between. This CDR3 has 11 residues. CDR3 sequence: CASSLAHEQFF. As DNA, the CDR3 is TGTGCCAGCAGTTTAGCCCATGAGCAGTTCTTC.

This clonotype turned up a few times. This sequence joins TRBV6-2 or TRBV6-3 and TRBJ1-1; D may be TRBD1 (5 bases). From germline, CDR1 is MNHEY and CDR2 SVGEGT. The ends were cut back, 1 base at V and 1 base at J, with 19 bases in the middle. The CDR3 runs 18 residues. The CDR3 region is CASSYYAWATVANTEAFF. CDR3 in DNA: TGTGCCAGCAGTTACTACGCATGGGCGACAGTTGCGAACACTGAAGCTTTCTTT.

This clonotype was counted between two and nine times. The CDR3 DNA sequence: TGCGCCAGCAGCGACTCGGACAGCCGCTACACCTTC. It is translated as CASSDSDSRYTF. The rearrangement links TRBV5-1 to TRBJ1-2; perhaps TRBD1 as D (6 bases). Germline values: CDR1 SGHRS, CDR2 YFSETQ. Trimming removed 4 bases at V and 9 bases at J, with 13 bases between. The length of the CDR3 is 12 residues.

The chain has TRBV27 and TRBJ1-2, with 11 bases lining up with TRBD1. CDR1 MNHEY and CDR2 SMNVEV come from the germline V gene (reference sequence). J gave up 7 bases and V 7 bases, and 11 bases lay outside the gene matches. The length of the CDR3 is 15 residues. The CDR3 sequence is CASNDAGTGGSGYTF. CDR3 DNA sequence: TGTGCCAGCAATGACGCCGGGACAGGGGGAAGTGGCTACACCTTC.

This clonotype showed up just a few times. The chain couples TRBV9 to TRBJ1-6; no reliable D call. Trimming took off 0 bases at V and 9 bases at J, with 7 bases between the two ends. Germline V lookup: CDR1 SGDLS, CDR2 YYNGEE. The CDR3 is made up of 13 amino acids. The CDR3 region is CASSVDKTSPLHF. The CDR3, as DNA: TGTGCCAGCAGCGTAGACAAGACTTCACCCCTCCACTTT.

Notes on this clonotype: A single base separates this from a much larger clone, so it may be a read error. V usage is TRBV29-1 and J usage is TRBJ2-7; maybe TRBD1 (6 bases). This CDR3 has 11 residues. CDR1 is SQVTM, CDR2 ANQGSEA, per germline. V gave up 6 bases and J gave up 9 bases, with 15 bases separating them. The DNA for the CDR3 is TGCAGCGTGCGGACAGCCGGTCGGCAGTACTTC. Translation gives CSVRTAGRQYF.

The rearrangement links TRBV29-1 to TRBJ2-1; the D gene is possibly TRBD1 (5 bases). CDR3 length equals 11 residues. Between the trimmed V and J ends, which lost 4 bases and 4 bases, there was a span of 5 bases. Germline V CDR1 and CDR2: SQVTM, ANQGSEA. The CDR3 protein is CSVGQYNEQFF. CDR3 nucleotide sequence: TGCAGCGTTGGACAGTACAATGAGCAGTTCTTC.

This clonotype was detected a few times. The chain has TRBV7-2 and TRBJ2-3; D ambiguous. The CDR3 has 12 residues. Germline lookup yields CDR1 SGHTA and CDR2 FQGNSA. The germline V and J ends were trimmed by 5 bases and 2 bases, with 5 bases remaining between them. CDR3 residues: CASSTFTDTQYF. The CDR3 DNA reads as TGTGCCAGCAGCACCTTCACAGATACGCAGTATTTT.

The chain uses TRBV7-8 and TRBJ2-1; no clear D gene. V was trimmed by 5 bases and J by 6 bases, leaving 8 bases between them. CDR3 length: 12 residues. Germline CDR1 SGHVS, CDR2 FQNEAQ. As DNA, the CDR3 is TGTGCCAGCAGCACCAGTTGCAATGAGCAGTTCTTC. It translates to CASSTSCNEQFF.

This sequence joins TRBV20-1 and TRBJ2-5, with 9 nucleotides matching TRBD2. V lost 3 bases, J lost 1 base, and 3 bases stayed unmatched. The V gene's germline CDR1 is DFQATT and CDR2 SNEGSKA (reference sequence). The CDR3 extends over 14 amino acids. This CDR3 is CSARGGLAQETQYF. CDR3 in DNA: TGCAGTGCTAGGGGGGGACTAGCCCAAGAGACCCAGTACTTC.

The rearrangement links TRBV27 to TRBJ2-1; TRBD2 matches 7 bases. The CDR3 extends over 14 amino acids. The V gene end was trimmed by 5 bases and the J gene end by 13 bases; junction bases not matched to a gene: 14. From germline, CDR1 is MNHEY and CDR2 SMNVEV (reference sequence). Here the CDR3 reads CASSITGGGETQFF. The CDR3, as DNA: TGTGCCAGCAGTATTACAGGTGGGGGGGAGACCCAGTTCTTC.

The gene calls are TRBV24-1 and TRBJ2-1; weak D call: TRBD2 (5 bases). The germline V gene has CDR1 KGHDR and CDR2 SFDVKD. The CDR3 is 11 amino acids. V lost 7 bases and J 5 bases, leaving 5 bases between the germline ends. As DNA, the CDR3 is TGTGCCACCAGACTAGACAATGAGCAGTTCTTC. Its protein product is CATRLDNEQFF.

The rearrangement links TRBV12-3 or TRBV12-4 to TRBJ2-1, with D hard to call. Trimming shortened V by 3 bases and J by 3 bases, and 3 bases separated the two germline ends. The CDR3 runs to 12 residues. This chain's CDR3 is CASSFHYNEQFF. For the CDR3, the DNA is TGTGCCAGCAGTTTTCACTACAATGAGCAGTTCTTC.

This clonotype was seen a few times. J is TRBJ2-1 and V is TRBV24-1, with D hard to call. Germline loops: CDR1 KGHDR, CDR2 SFDVKD. V lost 2 bases to trimming and J lost 4 bases, with 11 bases between them. There are 15 residues in the CDR3. The CDR3 sequence: CATSDYSEGYNEQFF. The DNA for the CDR3 is TGTGCCACCAGTGATTATTCGGAAGGGTACAATGAGCAGTTCTTC.

The chain uses TRBV28 and TRBJ2-7; 9 bases align to TRBD1. J gave up 3 bases and V 3 bases, and 6 bases lay outside the gene matches. Germline V lookup: CDR1 MDHEN, CDR2 SYDVKM. The CDR3 contains 15 residues. CDR3 in amino acids: CASSFPDRGLYEQYF. CDR3 sequence (DNA): TGTGCCAGCAGTTTCCCGGACAGGGGACTCTACGAGCAGTACTTC.

This clonotype was picked up a small number of times. This chain uses TRBV27 with TRBJ2-1, with 9 bases lining up with TRBD2. The germline V gene encodes CDR1 MNHEY and CDR2 SMNVEV (reference sequence). The CDR3 runs to 16 residues. Losses at the gene ends were 6 bases for V and 4 bases for J; bases not matched to a gene: 10. The CDR3 coding sequence is TGTGCCAGCAGCCCCTATAGCGGGGGAGGGTACAATGAGCAGTTCTTC. It encodes CASSPYSGGGYNEQFF.

This clonotype was observed a few times. The CDR3 DNA reads TGTGCCAGCAGCCGACAGGAACTAGGGGGCTACACCTTC. Translation gives CASSRQELGGYTF. V gene TRBV3-1 combines with J gene TRBJ1-2, with a tentative D call TRBD1 (6 bases). The length of the CDR3 is 13 residues. Germline lookup yields CDR1 LGHDT and CDR2 YNNKEL (reference sequence). V lost 4 bases, J lost 8 bases, and 14 bases lay in between.

This clonotype was recorded once. At one end the junction does not follow the germline gene, possibly because of a read error. The chain links TRBV28 to TRBJ1-4; D gene unclear. CDR3 length equals 14 residues. In germline, CDR1 is MDHEN, CDR2 SYDVKM. CDR3 in DNA: TGTGCCAGCGCAACGGGAGGGTCTAATGAAAAACTGTCTTTT. It translates to CASATGGSNEKLSF.